Shown below are 8 T cell receptor beta chains from a single sample sequenced in a study of identical twins. TCRdb re-derived calls from the 5' RACE reads in MiXCR, one entry per CDR3 protein. The sample has about 280,000 distinct CDR3 sequences; about 8.9% are singletons. These data were likewise used in another study, on yellow fever vaccine responses in identical twins.

The sample comprised memory (CD45RO+) T cells sorted from blood. Receptor source: a woman in her late teens or twenties in good health.

In this sample, this clonotype turned up a few times. V is TRBV11-2 and J is TRBJ2-2, with 12 bases identical to TRBD1. Trimming at V came to 3 bases and at J to 7 bases, leaving 3 bases not matched to a gene. CDR1 is SGHAT, CDR2 FQNNGV, per germline. The CDR3 loop spans 15 amino acids. This chain's CDR3 is CASSFRDRGRGELFF. CDR3 in DNA: TGTGCCAGCAGCTTCCGGGACAGGGGGCGCGGGGAGCTGTTTTTT. Filled out from reference TRBV11-2 and TRBJ2-2, the complete variable domain reads EAGVAQSPRYKIIEKRQSVAFWCNPISGHATLYWYQQILGQGPKLLIQFQNNGVVDDSQLPKDRFSAERLKGVDSTLKIQPAKLEDSAVYLCASSFRDRGRGELFFGEGSRLTVL.

The chain employs TRBV20-1 and TRBJ1-1, with a possible D match to TRBD1 (6 bases). CDR1 and CDR2 (germline): DFQATT, SNEGSKA (reference sequence). The CDR3 spans 14 residues. V lost 5 bases and J lost 3, with 16 bases in between. The CDR3 reads CSALEGGRDTEAFF. In DNA form, the CDR3 reads TGCAGTGCTCTGGAGGGGGGGCGCGACACTGAAGCTTTCTTT.

The chain links TRBV27 to TRBJ2-7; D is ambiguous. The V end was cut by 6 bases, the J end by 0 bases, with 12 bases between. Germline values: CDR1 MNHEY, CDR2 SMNVEV (reference sequence). The CDR3 is 14 amino acids. The CDR3 sequence: CASRSIGTSYEQYF. The CDR3 DNA follows: TGTGCCAGCAGAAGCATTGGTACCTCCTACGAGCAGTACTTC.

This clonotype was seen a few times. This chain's CDR3 is CASSFSARELFF. CDR3 nucleotide sequence: TGTGCCAGCAGTTTCAGTGCGAGGGAGCTGTTTTTT. J is TRBJ2-2 and V is TRBV28; D remains ambiguous. This CDR3 contains 12 residues. V was shortened by 3 bases and J by 9 bases, with 8 bases between the two germline ends. Germline V gene lookup returns CDR1 MDHEN and CDR2 SYDVKM.

Only a few counts were recorded for this clonotype. The genes are TRBV19 and TRBJ1-1; D unresolved. CDR3 size: 12 residues. CDR1 is LNHDA and CDR2 is SQIVND in the germline V gene (reference sequence). V lost 3 bases, J lost 8 bases, and 10 bases lay in between. CDR3 coding DNA: TGTGCCAGTAGTATGAGAGGAAACGAAGCTTTCTTT. Its protein product is CASSMRGNEAFF.

This clonotype was found many times. CDR3 sequence reads: CASSLTSGFYNEQFF. The CDR3 bases are TGTGCCAGCAGTTTGACTAGCGGGTTTTACAATGAGCAGTTCTTC. The chain recombines TRBV12-3 or TRBV12-4 with TRBJ2-1, with 10 bases matching TRBD2. V lost 3 bases and J lost 4; bases outside the gene matches: 3. The CDR3 runs 15 residues.

The gene calls are TRBV6-1 and TRBJ1-6, with TRBD1 as a possible D gene (5 bases). Trimming removed 10 bases at V and 5 bases at J, with 18 bases between. Germline V gene data show CDR1 as MNHNS and CDR2 as SASEGT. The CDR3 runs 15 residues. DNA for the CDR3: TGTGCCATCAAAGAGTGGGGGACTGATAATTCACCCCTCCACTTT. Amino acid sequence: CAIKEWGTDNSPLHF.

This clonotype was detected ten times or more. The V gene is TRBV12-3 or TRBV12-4, the J gene TRBJ2-3; D tentatively fits TRBD1 or TRBD2 (5 bases each). The germline V and J ends were trimmed by 0 bases and 4 bases, with 14 bases remaining between them. The length of the CDR3 is 16 residues. The CDR3 DNA is TGTGCCAGCAGTTTAGCGGGGAGCTGGGGGTCAGATACGCAGTATTTT. This sequence encodes CASSLAGSWGSDTQYF.